This T cell receptor (beta chain) comes out of a study of siplizumab effects on memory and regulatory T cells. Only in-frame clones appear in the TCRdb table, and some are missing; sequencing was by immunoSEQ multiplex PCR. This table holds some 40,000 clones, around 89% found once. The CDR3 is 16 residues long. J lost 4 bases, V lost 5 bases, and 13 bases had no gene match. Germline V gene sequence: CDR1 SEHNR, CDR2 FQNEAQ (reference sequence). The sequencing input was naive CD4+ T cells sorted from blood. The TCR sequence derives from a human donor in good health. The gene calls are TRBV7-9 and TRBJ1-1; 7 bases fit TRBD1. The CDR3 sequence is CASSPRWEGAPTEAFF. The CDR3 DNA sequence: TGTGCCAGCAGCCCTCGGTGGGAGGGGGCGCCCACTGAAGCTTTCTTT.